These 3 T cell receptor beta chains were all obtained from the same sample, sequenced in a study of monozygotic twins with inflammatory bowel disease. With the 5' RACE reads reprocessed, TCRdb shows one record per CDR3 protein and no DNA. Recorded for this sample: over 120,000 distinct CDR3 sequences. Sequenced material: blood. The receptors shown here come from a human donor with ulcerative colitis or Crohn's disease, or a healthy co-twin of an affected twin (not recorded which).

This rearrangement joins TRBV7-9 to TRBJ2-5; TCRdb names TRBD1, which stays unverified in the absence of DNA. This CDR3 spans 15 amino acids. Germline values: CDR1 SEHNR, CDR2 FQNEAQ (reference sequence). This CDR3 reads CASFRSRGAIETQYF.

V usage is TRBV6-2 or TRBV6-3 and J usage is TRBJ2-1; TCRdb returns TRBD2, unconfirmable since there is no DNA. Germline CDR1 and CDR2: MNHEY and SVGEGT. This CDR3 has 21 residues. The CDR3 protein is CASTSNGEGTSGRLSYNEQFF.

The CDR3 is CASSYDSSGNTIYF. The V gene is TRBV6-6, the J gene TRBJ1-3. This CDR3 is 14 amino acids long. CDR1 and CDR2 from the germline V gene are MNHNY and SVGAGI (reference sequence).